Each of the 32 T cell receptor beta chains below was sequenced from the same sample in a study of blood T cell repertoires in COVID-19. Profiled with immunoSEQ multiplex PCR; TCRdb holds only in-frame clones, not every one. The sample includes 150,000 to 200,000 clones, roughly 80% of them seen just once. The sample consisted of PBMCs or T cells enriched from blood (not recorded which). These receptors were taken from a man in his 60s who had been exposed to COVID-19.

This chain connects TRBV5-4 to TRBJ2-3; TRBD2 is a possible D gene (6 bases). Trimming removed 4 bases at V and 0 bases at J, with 12 bases between. Germline lookup yields CDR1 SGHNT and CDR2 YYREEE (reference sequence). The CDR3 has 15 amino acids. The CDR3 nucleotides are TGTGCCAGCAGCCCCCAAGGACTAAGCACAGATACGCAGTATTTT. Its translation is CASSPQGLSTDTQYF.

The sample holds a few counts of this clone. V and J are TRBV4-3 and TRBJ1-2; a possible D gene is TRBD1 (6 bases). The ends were cut back, 1 base at V and 8 bases at J, with 17 bases in the middle. Germline loops: CDR1 LGHNA, CDR2 YSLEER. The CDR3 contains 15 residues. The CDR3 DNA is TGCGCCAGCAGCCAAGTCGGACAGTTATCGGAGGGCTACACCTTC. Translation gives CASSQVGQLSEGYTF.

This sequence joins TRBV28 and TRBJ1-3, with a weak D call TRBD1 (6 bases). The CDR3 has 16 amino acids. The germline V gene encodes CDR1 MDHEN and CDR2 SYDVKM. The V end was cut by 9 bases, the J end by 0 bases, with 18 bases between. CDR3 DNA: TGTGCCAGTGGTCAGATAGGGGGGGGCTCTGGAAACACCATATATTTT. Protein: CASGQIGGGSGNTIYF.

Only one count was recorded for this clone. This chain uses TRBV10-2 with TRBJ2-2; 9 bases agree with TRBD1. The length of the CDR3 is 15 residues. V was clipped by 6 bases and J by 4 bases; unmatched bases: 6. Germline-derived CDR1 and CDR2 are WSHSY and SAAADI. As DNA, the CDR3 is TGCGCCAGCAGGAAACAGGGGGCGGTCACCGGGGAGCTGTTTTTT. Encoded protein: CASRKQGAVTGELFF.

The chain joins TRBV6-5 to TRBJ1-5; TRBD1 matches at 9 bases. The length of the CDR3 is 14 residues. Germline V gives CDR1 MNHEY, CDR2 SVGAGI. V shed 6 bases and J 6 bases; nucleotides not matched to a gene: 6. Here the CDR3 reads CASRRTGDFQPQHF. CDR3 bases: TGTGCCAGCAGAAGGACAGGGGATTTTCAGCCCCAGCATTTT.

The chain uses TRBV5-1 and TRBJ2-2, with D possibly matching TRBD2 (5 bases). Trimming pared 0 bases from V and 5 bases from J, leaving 14 bases between. The CDR3 is made up of 16 amino acids. Germline V CDR1 and CDR2: SGHRS, YFSETQ. Here the CDR3 reads CASSLVFGERTGELFF. As DNA, the CDR3 is TGCGCCAGCAGCTTGGTGTTCGGGGAGAGAACCGGGGAGCTGTTTTTT.

The rearrangement links TRBV6-4 to TRBJ2-1; the D gene is possibly TRBD2 (6 bases). Germline CDR1 MRHNA, CDR2 SNTAGT. Trimming stripped 2 bases from V and 5 bases from J, with 16 bases between. This CDR3 contains 16 residues. The CDR3 here is CASSDRLDKPNNEQFF. The CDR3 nucleotides read TGTGCCAGCAGTGACAGACTAGACAAACCTAACAATGAGCAGTTCTTC.

The chain employs TRBV24-1 and TRBJ2-2; 12 bases fit TRBD1. The CDR3 has 14 residues. Germline CDR1 and CDR2: KGHDR and SFDVKD. V shed 7 bases, J shed 7 bases, and the junction held 3 bases outside the gene matches. The CDR3 loop is CATRGQGAVGELFF. The CDR3 region has the DNA TGTGCCACCAGGGGACAGGGGGCAGTCGGGGAGCTGTTTTTT.

As concerns this clone: This same CDR3 is encoded by further DNA sequences in the sample. The CDR3 loop is CASSPGQGPGNTIYF. CDR3 nucleotides: TGTGCCAGCAGCCCTGGACAGGGCCCTGGAAACACCATATATTTT. The rearrangement uses TRBV11-3 and TRBJ1-3; TRBD1 matches 8 bases. The CDR3 is made up of 15 amino acids. Germline V CDR1 and CDR2: SGHNT, YENEEA. The ends lost 5 bases at V and 2 bases at J; junction bases unmatched: 5.

V and J are TRBV2 and TRBJ2-5, with 8 bases that match TRBD1. Per the germline V gene, CDR1 is SNHLY and CDR2 is FYNNEI. CDR3 size: 12 residues. Trimming removed 5 bases from V and 5 bases from J; junction bases left unmatched: 1. The CDR3 reads CASSPGGETQYF. Written as DNA, the CDR3 is TGTGCCAGCAGTCCAGGGGGCGAGACCCAGTACTTC.

This chain connects TRBV7-9 to TRBJ2-7; 8 bases are shared with TRBD1. The CDR3 is made up of 13 amino acids. Germline V gene sequence: CDR1 SEHNR, CDR2 FQNEAQ (reference sequence). V trimming: 5 bases; J trimming: 3 bases; junction bases outside the gene matches: 3. The CDR3 region has the DNA TGTGCCAGCAGCCCCGGGACAGGCTACGAGCAGTACTTC. Protein product: CASSPGTGYEQYF.

This chain joins TRBV10-3 and TRBJ2-2; 11 bases fit TRBD1. The CDR3 totals 16 residues. Germline V gene data show CDR1 as ENHRY and CDR2 as SYGVKD. With V trimmed by 5 bases and J by 6 bases, 8 bases remained unmatched. As DNA, the CDR3 is TGTGCCATCAGTTCAACCGGGACAGGGGGTCCCGGGGAGCTGTTTTTT. It codes for CAISSTGTGGPGELFF.

The chain links TRBV18 to TRBJ1-3, with a tentative D call TRBD1 (6 bases). Looked up from germline, CDR1 is KGHSH and CDR2 is LQKENI. The CDR3 extends over 15 amino acids. The ends were cut back, 4 bases at V and 0 bases at J, with 10 bases in the middle. The chain's CDR3 is CASSLQGNSGNTIYF. The CDR3 coding sequence is TGTGCCAGCTCACTACAGGGAAACTCTGGAAACACCATATATTTT.

The chain couples TRBV19 to TRBJ2-3; 12 bases align to TRBD2. V lost 1 base and J lost 6; bases outside the gene matches: 8. The CDR3 has 17 amino acids. Germline lookup yields CDR1 LNHDA and CDR2 SQIVND (reference sequence). The CDR3 spells CASSIGGASGRADTQYF. The CDR3 region has the DNA TGTGCCAGTAGTATAGGAGGGGCTAGCGGGAGGGCGGATACGCAGTATTTT. Drawing the rest from reference TRBV19 and TRBJ2-3, the complete variable domain is DGGITQSPKYLFRKEGQNVTLSCEQNLNHDAMYWYRQDPGQGLRLIYYSQIVNDFQKGDIAEGYSVSREKKESFPLTVTSAQKNPTAFYLCASSIGGASGRADTQYFGPGTRLTVL.

This rearrangement joins TRBV10-2 to TRBJ1-3; the D is unclear. The CDR3 extends over 18 amino acids. V was shortened by 1 base and J by 4 bases, with 20 bases between the two germline ends. Germline lookup yields CDR1 WSHSY and CDR2 SAAADI. The CDR3 loop reads CASSEWSPQALRGNTIYF. In DNA, the CDR3 is TGCGCCAGCAGTGAGTGGTCCCCCCAGGCCCTCAGAGGAAACACCATATATTTT.

This chain connects TRBV19 to TRBJ1-1, with 7 bases aligning to TRBD1. Germline lookup yields CDR1 LNHDA and CDR2 SQIVND (reference sequence). The CDR3 sequence is 14 residues long. V trimming: 5 bases; J trimming: 6 bases; junction bases outside the gene matches: 9. CDR3 amino acids: CASSQTGSGPEAFF. The CDR3 coding sequence is TGTGCCAGTAGTCAGACAGGGAGCGGCCCTGAAGCTTTCTTT.

The chain is built from TRBV6-1 and TRBJ2-1, with D possibly TRBD2 on 6 matching bases. The CDR3 loop spans 14 amino acids. Germline lookup yields CDR1 MNHNS and CDR2 SASEGT. V lost 2 bases and J 5 bases, leaving 10 bases between the germline ends. The CDR3 DNA reads TGTGCCAGCAGTGAAAGGGACTTTAACAATGAGCAGTTCTTC. It is translated as CASSERDFNNEQFF.

This clone was observed once. This chain uses TRBV10-3 with TRBJ2-7, with a possible D match to TRBD1 (5 bases). Germline lookup yields CDR1 ENHRY and CDR2 SYGVKD. The V end lost 4 bases, the J end lost 5 bases, and 12 bases lay between the germline ends. This CDR3 has 13 amino acids. The CDR3 sequence: CAISGGQSNEQYF. The CDR3 DNA follows: TGTGCCATCAGTGGGGGCCAATCTAACGAGCAGTACTTC.

This clone appeared a few times. The chain links TRBV19 to TRBJ1-5; 7 nucleotides match TRBD1. With 0 bases clipped from V and 2 bases from J, the junction kept 1 base outside the gene matches. The CDR3 length is 15 residues. CDR1 LNHDA and CDR2 SQIVND come from the germline V gene (reference sequence). CDR3 protein: CASSIDGQGNQPQHF. For the CDR3, the DNA is TGTGCCAGTAGTATAGATGGACAGGGCAATCAGCCCCAGCATTTT.

V is TRBV7-9 and J is TRBJ1-6; TRBD1 matches 8 bases. Germline loops: CDR1 SEHNR, CDR2 FQNEAQ (reference sequence). This CDR3 is 16 amino acids long. V lost 3 bases and J lost 8; bases outside the gene matches: 9. DNA of the CDR3: TGTGCCAGCAGCTTCGGGGGGAGACAGGGGTATTCACCCCTCCACTTT. Translating it yields CASSFGGRQGYSPLHF.

This chain connects TRBV27 to TRBJ2-5; 7 positions agree with TRBD2. V gave up 0 bases and J gave up 4 bases; unmatched junction bases: 5. Germline V gene data show CDR1 as MNHEY and CDR2 as SMNVEV (reference sequence). The CDR3 covers 15 residues. CDR3 residues: CASSLSSGGGETQYF. The CDR3 nucleotides read TGTGCCAGCAGTTTATCGAGTGGGGGGGGAGAGACCCAGTACTTC.

The chain couples TRBV5-3 to TRBJ2-7; tentatively, D is TRBD1 or TRBD2 (10 bases each). TRBV5-3 is an ORF for which the function is uncertain. V was trimmed by 3 bases and J by 3 bases, leaving 40 bases between them. CDR3 length: 23 amino acids. The CDR3 coding sequence is TGTGCCAGAAGCTCCCTACCGGGACAGGGGACGGCGGTAGCTAGCGGGAGTAGCTACGAGCAGTACTTC. Encoded protein: CARSSLPGQGTAVASGSSYEQYF.

V is TRBV30 and J is TRBJ1-2, with TRBD1 matching 7 bases. The CDR3 consists of 13 residues. The trim removed 5 bases at V and 8 bases at J, leaving 11 bases unmatched. Germline-derived CDR1 and CDR2 are GTSNPN and SVGIG (reference sequence). The CDR3 protein is CAWFGQVGGGYTF. The CDR3 region has the DNA TGTGCCTGGTTTGGACAGGTGGGCGGAGGCTACACCTTC.

This sequence joins TRBV2 and TRBJ1-2, with TRBD1 matching over 7 bases. The CDR3 has 21 amino acids. Germline CDR1 SNHLY, CDR2 FYNNEI. Trimming removed 6 bases from V and 2 bases from J; junction bases left unmatched: 27. The DNA of the CDR3 is TGTGCCAGCAGCCGACGTAATCTTCCAGGACAGGAGGACCGTACAAACTATGGCTACACCTTC. This encodes CASSRRNLPGQEDRTNYGYTF.

V and J are TRBV28 and TRBJ1-1, with D possibly being TRBD1 (5 bases). The CDR3 extends over 15 amino acids. V lost 5 bases, J lost 4 bases, and 17 bases lay in between. Germline V gene data show CDR1 as MDHEN and CDR2 as SYDVKM. The CDR3 loop is CASSEAGAGSTEAFF. CDR3 DNA sequence: TGTGCCAGCAGTGAAGCCGGGGCGGGAAGCACTGAAGCTTTCTTT. Supplemented by reference TRBV28 and TRBJ1-1, the full variable domain reads DVKVTQSSRYLVKRTGEKVFLECVQDMDHENMFWYRQDPGLGLRLIYFSYDVKMKEKGDIPEGYSVSREKKERFSLILESASTNQTSMYLCASSEAGAGSTEAFFGQGTRLTVV.

This clone appeared many times. The gene calls are TRBV9 and TRBJ2-7, with a weak D call TRBD2 (6 bases). Trimming took off 3 bases at V and 9 bases at J, with 22 bases between the two ends. CDR1 is SGDLS, CDR2 YYNGEE, per germline. The CDR3 has 15 residues. The DNA for the CDR3 is TGTGCCAGCAGCGGCCACATGACGGGTACCGGGGGGCAGTACTTC. Translated, it gives CASSGHMTGTGGQYF.

V usage is TRBV28 and J usage is TRBJ1-2, with TRBD1 as a possible D gene (5 bases). Germline-derived CDR1 and CDR2 are MDHEN and SYDVKM. V lost 6 bases and J lost 8, with 10 bases in between. The CDR3 runs 11 residues. CDR3 sequence (DNA): TGTGCCAGCAGCCCGGGGGGGGGCTACACCTTC. Protein: CASSPGGGYTF.

This clone was observed a single time. This chain uses TRBV6-5 with TRBJ2-7; tentative D call: TRBD1 (6 bases). The CDR3 totals 13 residues. The germline gives CDR1 MNHEY, CDR2 SVGAGI. The V gene lost 6 bases and the J gene lost 3 bases, with 12 bases spanning the gap. The CDR3 reads CASSPGTHYEQYF. The CDR3 region has the DNA TGTGCCAGCAGCCCCGGGACACACTACGAGCAGTACTTC.

The V gene is TRBV18, the J gene TRBJ2-1; 13 bases align to TRBD2. V trimming: 3 bases; J trimming: 8 bases; junction bases outside the gene matches: 7. Germline assignment: CDR1 KGHSH and CDR2 LQKENI. The CDR3 has 16 amino acids. The CDR3 DNA is TGTGCCAGCTCACCCGGGACTAGCGGGATTCTGGATGAGCAGTTCTTC. Amino acids: CASSPGTSGILDEQFF.

The chain joins TRBV27 to TRBJ2-1; 10 bases are a match to TRBD1. J lost 7 bases, V lost 5 bases, and 8 bases had no gene match. The CDR3 spans 15 residues. In germline, CDR1 is MNHEY, CDR2 SMNVEV (reference sequence). In DNA form, the CDR3 reads TGTGCCAGCAGTGTCCGGGACAGGGGTTCAAATGAGCAGTTCTTC. Translating it yields CASSVRDRGSNEQFF.

This clone was detected once. V gene TRBV18 combines with J gene TRBJ1-4; 8 bases are shared with TRBD1. With V trimmed by 5 bases and J by 3 bases, 5 bases remained unmatched. Germline V lookup: CDR1 KGHSH, CDR2 LQKENI. The CDR3 contains 15 residues. The CDR3 bases are TGTGCCAGCTCAAGAGACAGGGGCGCTAATGAAAAACTGTTTTTT. Translated, it gives CASSRDRGANEKLFF.

The genes are TRBV18 and TRBJ1-5, with 9 nucleotides matching TRBD1. Germline V gene data show CDR1 as KGHSH and CDR2 as LQKENI. This CDR3 contains 17 residues. V gave up 3 bases and J gave up 0 bases; unmatched junction bases: 6. This CDR3 is CASSPGQQGASNQPQHF. CDR3 coding DNA: TGTGCCAGCTCACCTGGGCAACAGGGGGCTAGCAATCAGCCCCAGCATTTT.